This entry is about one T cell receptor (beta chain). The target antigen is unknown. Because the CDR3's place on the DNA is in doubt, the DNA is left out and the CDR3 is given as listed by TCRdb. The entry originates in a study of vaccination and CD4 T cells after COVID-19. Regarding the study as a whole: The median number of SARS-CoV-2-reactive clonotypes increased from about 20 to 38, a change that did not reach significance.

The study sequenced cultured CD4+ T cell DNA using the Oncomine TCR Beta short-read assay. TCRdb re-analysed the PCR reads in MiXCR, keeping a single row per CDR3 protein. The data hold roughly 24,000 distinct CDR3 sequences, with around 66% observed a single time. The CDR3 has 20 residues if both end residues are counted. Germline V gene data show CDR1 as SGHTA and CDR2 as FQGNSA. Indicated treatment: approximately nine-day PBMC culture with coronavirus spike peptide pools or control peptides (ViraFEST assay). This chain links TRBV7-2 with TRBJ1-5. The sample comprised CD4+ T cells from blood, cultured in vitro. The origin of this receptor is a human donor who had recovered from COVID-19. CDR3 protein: CASSHSGTLPYEQYFGPQHF.